This T cell receptor (beta chain) emerged from a study of low-dose radiotherapy and immunotherapy resistance in tumors. Primers used for first-strand cDNA, a TRAV- and TRBV-specific set, covered both alpha and beta chains. Using a constant-region primer together with a V-primer adapter, TCRs were subjected to about 20 PCR cycles of amplification. TCRdb analysed the reads with MiXCR anew, one entry per CDR3 protein. Seen here are about 14,000 distinct CDR3 sequences, under 80% observed once, and the top ten hold roughly 5%. The germline V gene encodes CDR1 LNHDA and CDR2 SQIVND (reference sequence). This CDR3 is 11 amino acids long. V lost 6 bases to trimming and J lost 2 bases, with 4 bases between them.

The sequence came from a human donor with advanced metastatic prostate, ovarian, gallbladder or colorectal cancer (not recorded which). This table probably holds off-target reads from a library built for another chain. This chain connects TRBV19 to TRBJ1-2; D is unresolved. The CDR3 nucleotides read TGTGCCAGTAGACGGAACTATGGCTACACCTTC. This translates into CASRRNYGYTF.